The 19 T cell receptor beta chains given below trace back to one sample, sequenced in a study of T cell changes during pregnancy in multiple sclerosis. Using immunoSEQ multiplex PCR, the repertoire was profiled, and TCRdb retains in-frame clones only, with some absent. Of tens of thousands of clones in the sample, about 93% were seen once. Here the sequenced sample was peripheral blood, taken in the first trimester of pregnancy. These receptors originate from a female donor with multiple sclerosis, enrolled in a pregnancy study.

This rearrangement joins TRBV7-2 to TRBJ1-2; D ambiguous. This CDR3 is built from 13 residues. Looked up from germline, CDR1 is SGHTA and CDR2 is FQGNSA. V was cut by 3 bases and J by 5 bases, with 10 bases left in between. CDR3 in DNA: TGTGCCAGCAGCTTCGGGGAGGATTATGGCTACACCTTC. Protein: CASSFGEDYGYTF. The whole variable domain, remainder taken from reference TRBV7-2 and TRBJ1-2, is GAGVSQSPSNKVTEKGKDVELRCDPISGHTALYWYRQSLGQGLEFLIYFQGNSAPDKSGLPSDRFSAERTGGSVSTLTIQRTQQEDSAVYLCASSFGEDYGYTFGSGTRLTVV.

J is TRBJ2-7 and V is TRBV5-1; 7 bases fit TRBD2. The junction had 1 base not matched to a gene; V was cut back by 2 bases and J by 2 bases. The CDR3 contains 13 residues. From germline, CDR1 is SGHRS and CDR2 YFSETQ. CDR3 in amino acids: CASSLREAYEQYF. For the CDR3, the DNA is TGCGCCAGCAGCTTACGGGAGGCCTACGAGCAGTACTTC.

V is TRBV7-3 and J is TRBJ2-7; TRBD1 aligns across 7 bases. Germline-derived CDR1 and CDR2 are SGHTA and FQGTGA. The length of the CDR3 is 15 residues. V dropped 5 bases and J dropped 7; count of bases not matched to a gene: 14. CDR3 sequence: CASSSQTGRYEEQYF. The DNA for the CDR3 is TGTGCCAGCAGCAGCCAGACAGGGAGATACGAGGAGCAGTACTTC.

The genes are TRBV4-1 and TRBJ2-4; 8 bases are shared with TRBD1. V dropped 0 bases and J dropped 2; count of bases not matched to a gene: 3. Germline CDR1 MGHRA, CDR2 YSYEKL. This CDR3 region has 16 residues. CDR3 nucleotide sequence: TGCGCCAGCAGCCAAGATTACAGGGGGTCCAAAAACATTCAGTACTTC. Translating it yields CASSQDYRGSKNIQYF.

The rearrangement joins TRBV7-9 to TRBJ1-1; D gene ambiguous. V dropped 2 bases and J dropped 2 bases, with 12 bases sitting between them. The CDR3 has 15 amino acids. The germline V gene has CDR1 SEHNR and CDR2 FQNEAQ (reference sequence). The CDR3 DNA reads TGTGCCAGCAGCTTACAGGAGGTAACTAACACTGAAGCTTTCTTT. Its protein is CASSLQEVTNTEAFF. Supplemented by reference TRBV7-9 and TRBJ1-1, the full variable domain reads DTGVSQNPRHKITKRGQNVTFRCDPISEHNRLYWYRQTLGQGPEFLTYFQNEAQLEKSRLLSDRFSAERPKGSFSTLEIQRTEQGDSAMYLCASSLQEVTNTEAFFGQGTRLTVV.

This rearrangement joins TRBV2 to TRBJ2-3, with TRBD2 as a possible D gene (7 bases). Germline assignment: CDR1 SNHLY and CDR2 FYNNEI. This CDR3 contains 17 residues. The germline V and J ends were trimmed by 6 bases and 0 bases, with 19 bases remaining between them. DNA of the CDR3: TGTGCCAGCAGCGCAAGAGGGGGGGTATCGAGCACAGATACGCAGTATTTT. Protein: CASSARGGVSSTDTQYF.

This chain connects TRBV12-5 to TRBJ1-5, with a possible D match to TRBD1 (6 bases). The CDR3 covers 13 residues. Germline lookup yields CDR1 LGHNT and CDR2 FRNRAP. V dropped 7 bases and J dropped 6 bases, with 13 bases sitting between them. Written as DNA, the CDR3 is TGTGCTAGTGCCCACAGGGAGGGTCAGCCCCAGCATTTT. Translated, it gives CASAHREGQPQHF.

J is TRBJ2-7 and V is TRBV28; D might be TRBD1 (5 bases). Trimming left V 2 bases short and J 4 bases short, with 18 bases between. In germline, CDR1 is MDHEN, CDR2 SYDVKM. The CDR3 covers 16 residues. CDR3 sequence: CASSLNVGRGTYEQYF. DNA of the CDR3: TGTGCCAGCAGTTTAAATGTCGGTAGGGGAACTTACGAGCAGTACTTC.

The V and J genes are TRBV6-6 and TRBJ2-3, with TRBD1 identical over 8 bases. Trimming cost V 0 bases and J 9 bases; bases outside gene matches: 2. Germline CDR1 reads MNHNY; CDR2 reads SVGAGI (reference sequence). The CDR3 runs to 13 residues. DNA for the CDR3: TGTGCCAGCAGTTACTCAACAGGGGGAACGCAGTATTTT. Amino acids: CASSYSTGGTQYF.

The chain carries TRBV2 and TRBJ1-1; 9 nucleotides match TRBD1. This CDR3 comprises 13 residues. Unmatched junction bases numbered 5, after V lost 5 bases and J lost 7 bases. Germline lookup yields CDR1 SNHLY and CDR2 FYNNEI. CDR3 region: CASSPQGAGEAFF. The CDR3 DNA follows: TGTGCCAGCAGTCCACAGGGGGCTGGTGAAGCTTTCTTT.

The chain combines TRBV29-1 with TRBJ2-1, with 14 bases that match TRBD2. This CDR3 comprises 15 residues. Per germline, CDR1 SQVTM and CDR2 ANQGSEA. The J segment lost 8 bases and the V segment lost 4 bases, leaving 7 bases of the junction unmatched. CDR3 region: CSVAQTSGRAHEQFF. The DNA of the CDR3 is TGCAGCGTTGCGCAGACTAGCGGGAGGGCCCATGAGCAGTTCTTC.

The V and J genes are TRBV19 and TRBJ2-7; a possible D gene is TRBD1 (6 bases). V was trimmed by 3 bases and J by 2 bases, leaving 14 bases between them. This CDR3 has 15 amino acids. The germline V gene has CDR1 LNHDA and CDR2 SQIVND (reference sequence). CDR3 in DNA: TGTGCCAGTAGTATCGAACAGGGTGGGGCCTACGAGCAGTACTTC. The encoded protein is CASSIEQGGAYEQYF.

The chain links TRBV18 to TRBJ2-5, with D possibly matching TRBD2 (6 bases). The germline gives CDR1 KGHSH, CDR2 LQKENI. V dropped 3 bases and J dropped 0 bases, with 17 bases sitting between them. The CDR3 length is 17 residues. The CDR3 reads CASSPPRGAPNQETQYF. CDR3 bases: TGTGCCAGCTCACCCCCGCGCGGGGCGCCGAACCAAGAGACCCAGTACTTC. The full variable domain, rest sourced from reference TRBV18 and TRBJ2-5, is NAGVMQNPRHLVRRRGQEARLRCSPMKGHSHVYWYRQLPEEGLKFMVYLQKENIIDESGMPKERFSAEFPKEGPSILRIQQVVRGDSAAYFCASSPPRGAPNQETQYFGPGTRLLVL.

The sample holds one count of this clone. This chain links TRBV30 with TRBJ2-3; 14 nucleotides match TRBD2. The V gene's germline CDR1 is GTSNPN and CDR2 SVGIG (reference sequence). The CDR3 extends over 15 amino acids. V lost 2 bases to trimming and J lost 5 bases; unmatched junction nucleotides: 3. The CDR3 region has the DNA TGTGCCTGGAGTCCCGGACTAGCGGGAGGAGATACGCAGTATTTT. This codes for CAWSPGLAGGDTQYF.

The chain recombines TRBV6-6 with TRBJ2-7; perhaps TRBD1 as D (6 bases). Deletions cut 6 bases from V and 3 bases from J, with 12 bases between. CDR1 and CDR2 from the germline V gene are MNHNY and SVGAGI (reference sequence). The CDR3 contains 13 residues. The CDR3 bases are TGTGCCAGCAGGGGGGCTGGGGGCTACGAGCAGTACTTC. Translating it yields CASRGAGGYEQYF.

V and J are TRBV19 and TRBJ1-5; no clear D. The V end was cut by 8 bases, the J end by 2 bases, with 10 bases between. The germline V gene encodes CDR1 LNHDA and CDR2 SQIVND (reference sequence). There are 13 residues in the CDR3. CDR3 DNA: TGTGCCAGTTCAACTAGCGGCAATCAGCCCCAGCATTTT. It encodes CASSTSGNQPQHF.

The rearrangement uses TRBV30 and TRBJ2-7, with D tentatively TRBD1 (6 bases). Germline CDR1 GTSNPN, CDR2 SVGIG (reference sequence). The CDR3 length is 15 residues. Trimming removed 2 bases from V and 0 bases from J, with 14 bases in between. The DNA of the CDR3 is TGTGCCTGGAGTATCAGGGGTCTACCCTCCTACGAGCAGTACTTC. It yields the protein CAWSIRGLPSYEQYF.

The CDR3 nucleotides are TGTGCCAGAGGGGGGACAGGGGTCTACGAGCAGTACTTC. It is translated as CARGGTGVYEQYF. J is TRBJ2-7 and V is TRBV6-4, with 10 bases that match TRBD1. The junction had 5 bases not matched to a gene; V was cut back by 9 bases and J by 3 bases. The CDR3 is 13 residues long. Germline V gene lookup returns CDR1 MRHNA and CDR2 SNTAGT.

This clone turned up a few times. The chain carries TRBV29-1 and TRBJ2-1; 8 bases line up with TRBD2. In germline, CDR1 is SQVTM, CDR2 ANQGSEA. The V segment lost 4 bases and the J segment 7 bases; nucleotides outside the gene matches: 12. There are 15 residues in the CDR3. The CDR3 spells CSVGLSAGAGNEQFF. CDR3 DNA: TGCAGCGTTGGGTTGTCAGCGGGAGCCGGTAATGAGCAGTTCTTC.